This section outlines one T cell receptor beta chain sequence together with its context. Its specific antigen is unknown. Per-base quality was not reported, and no clone a single base away is much larger than it. The library was prepared using the immunoSEQ multiplex PCR assay. What TCRdb holds here is the immuneACCESS table cut down to in-frame rearrangements. Part of the clones is not present; checked against another copy, under half of the missing clones reflect an unresolved V gene, and the others are unexplained. The sample profile shows 50,000 or so clones; roughly four fifths of them were found once. The ten largest clonotypes hold approximately 8% of the sample. The data originate from a study of radiotherapy plus CTLA-4 blockade in lung cancer (dated by TCRdb to 2016 to 2019). Study-level background: Among the enrolled patients, 18% had an objective response, and about 29% reached disease control. General findings and caveats noted by the study authors: The strongest predictors of response, as reported, were early dynamic changes in blood T cell clones along with a rise in serum interferon-beta after radiation. After treatment with radiotherapy and ipilimumab, TCR clones that came from tumors expanded in the peripheral blood.

CDR1 and CDR2 were assigned from the germline V gene (reference sequence) as GTSNPN and SVGIG. V gives up 3 bases and J gives up 4 bases, and the segment between their germline ends measures 15 bases. Spanning cysteine to phenylalanine, the CDR3 consists of 14 amino acids. Only CDR3 DNA remains: 42 bases, in frame from the first base. The study tested focal radiation therapy combined with CTLA-4 blockade (ipilimumab) in patients with chemo-refractory metastatic non-small-cell lung cancer. The rearrangement combines TRBV30 with TRBJ1-2; TRBD1 is possibly the D segment (6 matching bases). The TCR originated in a human donor with non-small cell lung cancer who had stable disease on radiotherapy plus ipilimumab. The source was peripheral blood, collected from a patient treated with radiotherapy plus ipilimumab. The DNA sequence is TGTGCCTGGAGGGGCAACAGGGTGGGCTATGGCTACACCTTC. This codes for CAWRGNRVGYGYTF.